Below are 28 T cell receptor beta chains sequenced from a single sample in a study of human T cells and chemical hapten exposure. A single record per CDR3 protein comes from TCRdb applying MiXCR to the RACE reads. The data contain some 89,000 distinct CDR3 sequences, roughly a quarter of them seen just once; the ten biggest clones take up around 10%. Specified time point: patch test 3, about 24 weeks after DPC sensitization. Noted treatment: therapeutic diphenylcyclopropenone sensitization with weekly scalp DPC. This sample comprised whole blood, obtained in connection with sensitization to the hapten diphenylcyclopropenone (DPC). The receptors shown here come from a man between 35 and 55 years old with alopecia areata. Some clones in this sample may be carry-over from other donors' samples.

This clonotype was seen repeatedly, ten times or more. The genes are TRBV10-3 and TRBJ2-1; D perhaps matches TRBD1 (6 bases). Germline V gene sequence: CDR1 ENHRY, CDR2 SYGVKD. The CDR3 contains 15 residues. V lost 5 bases to trimming and J lost 2 bases, with 13 bases between them. CDR3 sequence: CAISRQAVTYNEQFF. The CDR3, as DNA: TGTGCCATCAGTCGACAGGCCGTTACCTACAATGAGCAGTTCTTC.

This clonotype was seen more than once but under ten times. The V call is TRBV20-1, the J call TRBJ1-2; D is possibly TRBD1 (5 bases). Germline CDR1 DFQATT, CDR2 SNEGSKA (reference sequence). The CDR3 sequence is 12 residues long. This CDR3 reads CSSPGRYYGYTF. The DNA of the CDR3 is TGCAGCTCACCGGGACGGTACTATGGCTACACCTTC.

The table lists this clonotype with a few counts. The genes are TRBV4-1 and TRBJ2-5, with D maybe TRBD2 (5 bases). The germline CDR1 and CDR2 sequences are MGHRA and YSYEKL. The CDR3 sequence is 17 residues long. V shed 0 bases and J shed 1 base, with 15 bases lying between them. The CDR3 bases are TGCGCCAGCAGCCAAGATAGATCGGACTGGGTCCAAGAGACCCAGTACTTC. It encodes CASSQDRSDWVQETQYF.

This clonotype was found a few times. The chain carries TRBV7-7 and TRBJ2-7; 8 nucleotides agree with TRBD2. V gave up 6 bases and J gave up 5 bases; unmatched junction bases: 9. The CDR3 loop spans 14 amino acids. From germline, CDR1 is SSHAT and CDR2 FNYEAQ (reference sequence). The CDR3, as DNA: TGTGCCAGCAGTCCCGTAAGCGGGAGCAACGAGCAGTACTTC. This codes for CASSPVSGSNEQYF.

The chain joins TRBV28 to TRBJ1-1; 10 nucleotides agree with TRBD1. The CDR3 consists of 16 residues. CDR1 is MDHEN, CDR2 SYDVKM, per germline. The junction had 11 bases not matched to a gene; V was cut back by 6 bases and J by 4 bases. The chain's CDR3 is CASRTTTGGMVTEAFF. In DNA form, the CDR3 reads TGTGCCAGCAGGACAACGACAGGGGGCATGGTCACTGAAGCTTTCTTT.

The chain uses TRBV2 and TRBJ1-1; TRBD1 is a possible D gene (6 bases). This CDR3 has 17 amino acids. Trimming removed 0 bases at V and 0 bases at J, with 14 bases between. Germline loops: CDR1 SNHLY, CDR2 FYNNEI. The CDR3 loop is CASSEAITGLLNTEAFF. The CDR3 DNA is TGTGCCAGCAGTGAAGCCATCACAGGGCTGTTGAACACTGAAGCTTTCTTT.

This sequence joins TRBV29-1 and TRBJ2-7; 7 bases line up with TRBD2. CDR3 size: 12 residues. The V gene end was trimmed by 6 bases and the J gene end by 2 bases; junction bases not matched to a gene: 4. The V gene's germline CDR1 is SQVTM and CDR2 ANQGSEA. The CDR3 coding sequence is TGCAGCGTGAGGAGCGGGGCCTACGAGCAGTACTTC. This gives the protein CSVRSGAYEQYF.

The rearrangement links TRBV12-3 or TRBV12-4 to TRBJ2-3, with 12 bases identical to TRBD2. The CDR3 is 15 residues long. With V trimmed by 5 bases and J by 8 bases, 8 bases remained unmatched. The DNA of the CDR3 is TGTGCCAGCAGTAGGCTAGCGGGAGGGTACCGTACGCAGTATTTT. Translated, it gives CASSRLAGGYRTQYF.

On this clonotype itself: Because the CDR3's place on the DNA is in doubt, the DNA is left out and the CDR3 is given as listed by TCRdb. The genes are TRBV28 and TRBJ1-4; the table's D call, TRBD1, has no DNA check behind it. Inclusive of both ends, the CDR3 amounts to 24 amino acids. In germline, CDR1 is MDHEN, CDR2 SYDVKM. The CDR3 sequence is CASSLFLYPTGRSGTGRLNEKLFF.

This clonotype appeared a few times. This chain connects TRBV12-3 or TRBV12-4 to TRBJ1-2; 8 bases are shared with TRBD1. The CDR3 runs to 13 residues. The junction had 6 bases not matched to a gene; V was cut back by 6 bases and J by 6 bases. The CDR3 nucleotides are TGTGCCAGCAGCATCACGACAGGGGATGGCTACACCTTC. Protein product: CASSITTGDGYTF.

This clonotype was counted only a few times. This chain links TRBV6-2 or TRBV6-3 with TRBJ2-1, with 14 bases fitting TRBD2. Germline lookup yields CDR1 MNHEY and CDR2 SVGEGT. The length of the CDR3 is 15 residues. J gave up 4 bases and V 7 bases, and 3 bases lay outside the gene matches. The CDR3 protein is CASKRTSGRYNEQFF. The CDR3 DNA is TGTGCCAGCAAGAGGACTAGCGGGAGGTACAATGAGCAGTTCTTC.

This sequence joins TRBV2 and TRBJ2-3; the match to TRBD2 covers 8 bases. This CDR3 region has 13 residues. V lost 6 bases and J lost 2; bases outside the gene matches: 1. Germline V CDR1 and CDR2: SNHLY, FYNNEI. The CDR3, as DNA: TGTGCCAGCAGGACTAGCGACACAGATACGCAGTATTTT. Translating gives CASRTSDTDTQYF.

The V gene is TRBV10-3, the J gene TRBJ2-6; TRBD1 matches at 8 bases. The junction had 8 bases not matched to a gene; V was cut back by 7 bases and J by 0 bases. CDR3 length equals 17 residues. Germline V gene data show CDR1 as ENHRY and CDR2 as SYGVKD. The CDR3 sequence: CAIKPGTGHSGANVLTF. Here the CDR3 DNA reads TGTGCCATCAAACCCGGGACAGGACACTCTGGGGCCAACGTCCTGACTTTC.

This clonotype has only a few counts. In DNA form, the CDR3 reads TGCAGTGCCCAGCAGAACAGGGTGAACACTGAAGCTTTCTTT. It encodes CSAQQNRVNTEAFF. This rearrangement joins TRBV20-1 to TRBJ1-1; D perhaps matches TRBD1 (6 bases). The V and J ends lost 6 bases and 0 bases respectively, with 14 bases between them. The V gene's germline CDR1 is DFQATT and CDR2 SNEGSKA (reference sequence). The CDR3 covers 14 residues.

This clonotype has a handful of counts. The chain is built from TRBV5-1 and TRBJ2-3; a possible D gene is TRBD2 (6 bases). V was trimmed by 1 base and J by 2 bases, leaving 11 bases between them. The CDR3 totals 15 residues. Germline CDR1 is SGHRS and CDR2 is YFSETQ. In nucleotides, the CDR3 is TGCGCCAGCAGCTTGTCGGGGGTCCACACAGATACGCAGTATTTT. Protein: CASSLSGVHTDTQYF.

The CDR3 DNA follows: TGTGCCAGCAGTCCCCGGGACGGATACGAGCAGTACTTC. Its protein is CASSPRDGYEQYF. The chain recombines TRBV27 with TRBJ2-7; D may correspond to TRBD1 or TRBD2 (5 bases each). Germline assignment: CDR1 MNHEY and CDR2 SMNVEV (reference sequence). The length of the CDR3 is 13 residues. V gave up 5 bases and J gave up 4 bases, with 12 bases separating them.

The gene calls are TRBV12-3 or TRBV12-4 and TRBJ2-3; maybe TRBD2 (6 bases). V shed 5 bases and J shed 2 bases, with 11 bases lying between them. The CDR3 is 14 residues long. CDR3 in amino acids: CASSRDFNTDTQYF. The CDR3 DNA reads as TGTGCCAGCAGTCGGGACTTTAACACAGATACGCAGTATTTT.

This clonotype was seen only a few times. The genes are TRBV29-1 and TRBJ1-1; weak D call: TRBD1 (5 bases). This CDR3 region has 10 residues. V shed 3 bases and J shed 12 bases, with 11 bases lying between them. Germline assignment: CDR1 SQVTM and CDR2 ANQGSEA. Here the CDR3 DNA reads TGCAGCGTTGACAGGGCTCGAACTTTCTTT. Translation gives CSVDRARTFF.

V usage is TRBV3-1 and J usage is TRBJ2-3, with 7 bases aligning to TRBD1. CDR3 length: 15 amino acids. In germline, CDR1 is LGHDT, CDR2 YNNKEL (reference sequence). V was clipped by 4 bases and J by 2 bases; unmatched bases: 6. CDR3 DNA sequence: TGTGCCAGCAGCCTCGAAGGGACAGCCACAGATACGCAGTATTTT. It is translated as CASSLEGTATDTQYF.

This clonotype was detected only a few times. This sequence joins TRBV5-1 and TRBJ1-4; perhaps TRBD1 as D (5 bases). The CDR3 loop spans 17 amino acids. Trimming stripped 3 bases from V and 1 base from J, with 16 bases between. Germline CDR1 and CDR2: SGHRS and YFSETQ. This CDR3 is CASSSVPGLVTNEKLFF. The CDR3, as DNA: TGCGCCAGCAGCTCCGTCCCGGGACTTGTAACTAATGAAAAACTGTTTTTT.

This clonotype was detected a few times. This sequence joins TRBV20-1 and TRBJ2-1; D gene ambiguous. The CDR3 is 13 residues long. The germline CDR1 and CDR2 sequences are DFQATT and SNEGSKA (reference sequence). The ends were cut back, 3 bases at V and 6 bases at J, with 12 bases in the middle. The CDR3 reads CSARASHSNEQFF. The DNA of the CDR3 is TGCAGTGCTAGGGCCAGTCATTCCAATGAGCAGTTCTTC.

The chain links TRBV27 to TRBJ1-1; D remains ambiguous. This CDR3 is 12 amino acids long. In germline, CDR1 is MNHEY, CDR2 SMNVEV (reference sequence). The V gene lost 0 bases and the J gene lost 7 bases, with 6 bases spanning the gap. CDR3: CASSLSGGEAFF. The CDR3 DNA is TGTGCCAGCAGTTTATCTGGTGGTGAAGCTTTCTTT.

The sample holds a few counts of this clonotype. This chain uses TRBV9 with TRBJ1-1; D may be TRBD1 (6 bases). CDR1 SGDLS and CDR2 YYNGEE come from the germline V gene. V was trimmed by 2 bases and J by 9 bases, leaving 17 bases between them. CDR3 size: 14 residues. The CDR3 region is CASSVGGDNFKAFF. The CDR3 nucleotides read TGTGCCAGCAGCGTTGGAGGGGACAACTTTAAAGCTTTCTTT.

This clonotype has more than one count but fewer than ten. The chain is built from TRBV6-5 and TRBJ2-3, with D perhaps TRBD1 (6 bases). V was clipped by 7 bases and J by 5 bases, with 13 bases between them. CDR1 and CDR2 (germline): MNHEY, SVGAGI. This CDR3 has 13 amino acids. The DNA for the CDR3 is TGTGCCAGCACCCTCAGGGGTGGAGATACGCAGTATTTT. It codes for CASTLRGGDTQYF.

This clonotype has a handful of counts. The chain's CDR3 is CASSFRRQSETEAFF. For the CDR3, the DNA is TGTGCCAGCAGCTTTCGAAGGCAGTCGGAGACTGAAGCTTTCTTT. The chain employs TRBV11-1 and TRBJ1-1; D is ambiguous. CDR3 length: 15 amino acids. Germline V gives CDR1 SGHAT, CDR2 FQDESV (reference sequence). Trimming cost V 3 bases and J 5 bases, with 16 bases left between them. The full variable domain, rest sourced from reference TRBV11-1 and TRBJ1-1, is EAEVAQSPRYKITEKSQAVAFWCDPISGHATLYWYRQILGQGPELLVQFQDESVVDDSQLPKDRFSAERLKGVDSTLKIQPAELGDSAMYLCASSFRRQSETEAFFGQGTRLTVV.

The rearrangement uses TRBV3-1 and TRBJ2-1; D uncertain. V lost 3 bases to trimming and J lost 5 bases, with 14 bases between them. Germline V gene lookup returns CDR1 LGHDT and CDR2 YNNKEL (reference sequence). This CDR3 has 15 residues. As DNA, the CDR3 is TGTGCCAGCAGCCAGGAGTTATTAGGCGACAATGAGCAGTTCTTC. Encoded protein: CASSQELLGDNEQFF.

The rearrangement joins TRBV24-1 to TRBJ2-2; D is unresolved. Germline CDR1 KGHDR, CDR2 SFDVKD. V lost 7 bases and J lost 3, with 14 bases in between. The CDR3 runs 15 residues. The CDR3, as DNA: TGTGCCACCAGACCCCCGGGCCGAGACACCGGGGAGCTGTTTTTT. Its protein product is CATRPPGRDTGELFF.

V usage is TRBV7-9 and J usage is TRBJ2-2; TRBD1 agrees at 8 bases. The CDR3 is 16 amino acids. Germline V CDR1 and CDR2: SEHNR, FQNEAQ (reference sequence). With V trimmed by 2 bases and J by 5 bases, 7 bases remained unmatched. The CDR3 sequence: CASSLIQGARTGELFF. Here the CDR3 DNA reads TGTGCCAGCAGCTTAATCCAGGGGGCGCGGACCGGGGAGCTGTTTTTT.